This T cell receptor (beta chain) was sequenced for a study of control samples from healthy donors and cancer patients. TCRdb keeps only in-frame clones here, not all; method: immunoSEQ multiplex PCR. The data contain under 150,000 clones, more than 75% of them singletons. The CDR3 consists of 16 residues. V lost 3 bases and J 4 bases, leaving 16 bases between the germline ends. Germline V gene data show CDR1 as KGHSH and CDR2 as LQKENI. Sequencing was done on a sample of blood. V gene TRBV18 combines with J gene TRBJ2-1; possibly TRBD1 for D (7 bases). The clonotype comes from an older woman in good health. The CDR3 spells CASSPRASGGYNEQFF. In DNA, the CDR3 is TGTGCCAGCTCACCGAGAGCGTCAGGGGGGTACAATGAGCAGTTCTTC.